The 27 T cell receptor beta chains presented below share a single source sample, sequenced in a study of identical twins. MiXCR, applied by TCRdb to the 5' RACE reads, yields one record per CDR3 protein. The data contain under 900,000 distinct CDR3 sequences, roughly an eighth of them singletons. This sample also appeared in a second study, on yellow fever vaccine responses in identical twins.

The source material was PBMCs. These TCRs come from a woman aged 18-29 years in good health.

The table lists this clonotype with a few counts. V gene TRBV4-2 combines with J gene TRBJ1-1, with no clear D. The CDR3 covers 15 residues. The V gene's germline CDR1 is LGHNA and CDR2 YNFKEQ. Trimming pared 1 base from V and 0 bases from J, leaving 9 bases between. The CDR3 DNA sequence: TGTGCCAGCAGCCAAGGAAGCGGACTGAACACTGAAGCTTTCTTT. Encoded protein: CASSQGSGLNTEAFF.

The chain employs TRBV5-1 and TRBJ2-6; D is unresolved. The CDR3 contains 15 residues. The V end lost 4 bases, the J end lost 7 bases, and 15 bases lay between the germline ends. The V gene's germline CDR1 is SGHRS and CDR2 YFSETQ. The CDR3, as DNA: TGCGCCAGCAGCACCGGACGCCTCAGAGCCAACGTCCTGACTTTC. Translation gives CASSTGRLRANVLTF.

The chain combines TRBV7-9 with TRBJ1-2, with 7 bases aligning to TRBD1. Germline CDR1 reads SEHNR; CDR2 reads FQNEAQ (reference sequence). This CDR3 spans 15 amino acids. With 4 bases clipped from V and 0 bases from J, the junction kept 5 bases outside the gene matches. CDR3 DNA sequence: TGTGCCAGCAGCTCGCCGGGACAGACTAACTATGGCTACACCTTC. Amino acid sequence: CASSSPGQTNYGYTF.

This clonotype was picked up a small number of times. The genes are TRBV7-8 and TRBJ1-5, with a possible D match to TRBD1 (6 bases). In germline, CDR1 is SGHVS, CDR2 FQNEAQ. Deletions cut 5 bases from V and 0 bases from J, with 17 bases between. This CDR3 region has 17 residues. CDR3 sequence: CASSKSGTLNSNQPQHF. The CDR3 bases are TGTGCCAGCAGCAAATCAGGGACACTCAATAGCAATCAGCCCCAGCATTTT.

The rearrangement links TRBV5-1 to TRBJ1-4; 7 nucleotides agree with TRBD1. This CDR3 has 13 residues. Per the germline V gene, CDR1 is SGHRS and CDR2 is YFSETQ. V lost 4 bases to trimming and J lost 5 bases; unmatched junction nucleotides: 2. The CDR3 is CASSPGQNEKLFF. The CDR3 nucleotides are TGCGCCAGCAGCCCGGGACAGAATGAAAAACTGTTTTTT.

Only a few counts were recorded for this clonotype. V is TRBV19 and J is TRBJ2-1; TRBD2 might be the D (6 bases). Trimming removed 9 bases at V and 0 bases at J, with 15 bases between. CDR1 is LNHDA, CDR2 SQIVND, per germline (reference sequence). This CDR3 is 15 amino acids long. This CDR3 reads CASAPSASSYNEQFF. In nucleotides, the CDR3 is TGTGCCAGCGCACCTAGCGCAAGCTCCTACAATGAGCAGTTCTTC.

V is TRBV20-1 and J is TRBJ2-5; possible D gene TRBD2, 5 bases. The CDR3 totals 11 residues. Trimming cost V 6 bases and J 5 bases, with 10 bases left between them. Germline assignment: CDR1 DFQATT and CDR2 SNEGSKA (reference sequence). This CDR3 reads CSAQPGETQYF. The CDR3 nucleotides are TGCAGTGCCCAGCCGGGGGAGACCCAGTACTTC.

This clonotype was seen more than once but under ten times. The chain employs TRBV5-5 and TRBJ2-1, with a tentative D call TRBD1 (6 bases). The CDR3 extends over 15 amino acids. Trimming took 2 bases from V and 5 from J, leaving 14 bases between them. The germline CDR1 and CDR2 sequences are SGHKS and YYEKEE (reference sequence). CDR3 amino acids: CASSLNLQGNNEQFF. The CDR3 nucleotides read TGTGCCAGCAGCTTAAACCTACAGGGTAACAATGAGCAGTTCTTC.

The chain uses TRBV11-2 and TRBJ1-4; no clear D gene. Germline CDR1 SGHAT, CDR2 FQNNGV. Trimming left V 4 bases short and J 0 bases short, with 21 bases between. The CDR3 has 19 residues. The CDR3 is CASSSKLTQSLSTNEKLFF. The DNA for the CDR3 is TGTGCCAGCAGCTCGAAACTCACCCAAAGCCTCTCAACTAATGAAAAACTGTTTTTT.

The chain recombines TRBV6-1 with TRBJ1-6, with 8 bases matching TRBD1. The CDR3 length is 14 residues. Germline-derived CDR1 and CDR2 are MNHNS and SASEGT. Unmatched junction bases numbered 2, after V lost 6 bases and J lost 4 bases. The CDR3 bases are TGTGCCAGCAGGGGGACAGGATATAATTCACCCCTCCACTTT. As protein: CASRGTGYNSPLHF.

This clonotype was counted many times. This chain uses TRBV24-1 with TRBJ2-1; D might be TRBD1 (6 bases). Trimming took 2 bases from V and 4 from J, leaving 11 bases between them. The CDR3 is 15 residues long. Germline V gene lookup returns CDR1 KGHDR and CDR2 SFDVKD. CDR3 protein: CATSDSGHLYNEQFF. The CDR3 bases are TGTGCCACCAGTGATTCGGGACACTTATACAATGAGCAGTTCTTC.

V usage is TRBV6-1 and J usage is TRBJ2-3, with TRBD2 as a possible D gene (5 bases). Trimming cost V 3 bases and J 0 bases, with 13 bases left between them. Germline-derived CDR1 and CDR2 are MNHNS and SASEGT. The length of the CDR3 is 16 residues. CDR3 DNA: TGTGCCAGCAGTGAGTTTCTAGCATACAGCACAGATACGCAGTATTTT. Its protein product is CASSEFLAYSTDTQYF.

This clonotype was observed a handful of times. The CDR3 loop is CASSPVIFGYNSPLHF. In DNA, the CDR3 is TGTGCCAGCAGTCCTGTGATTTTCGGCTATAATTCACCCCTCCACTTT. The chain carries TRBV3-1 and TRBJ1-6; D is uncertain. This CDR3 has 16 amino acids. Trimming shortened V by 6 bases and J by 3 bases, and 15 bases separated the two germline ends. The germline V gene has CDR1 LGHDT and CDR2 YNNKEL (reference sequence).

This chain connects TRBV20-1 to TRBJ2-5, with no clear D. The CDR3 contains 14 residues. Germline V gives CDR1 DFQATT, CDR2 SNEGSKA (reference sequence). The V and J ends lost 6 bases and 0 bases respectively, with 14 bases between them. In DNA form, the CDR3 reads TGCAGTGCCACGCCCTCCGATAACCAAGAGACCCAGTACTTC. This codes for CSATPSDNQETQYF.

The chain uses TRBV5-1 and TRBJ2-3, with D tentatively TRBD2 (6 bases). Trimming left V 3 bases short and J 2 bases short, with 13 bases between. The CDR3 runs 15 residues. Looked up from germline, CDR1 is SGHRS and CDR2 is YFSETQ. The CDR3 DNA reads TGCGCCAGCAGCTACCGGGACTTATACACAGATACGCAGTATTTT. Translating gives CASSYRDLYTDTQYF.

This clonotype was picked up many times. The chain recombines TRBV5-1 with TRBJ2-1, with 14 nucleotides matching TRBD2. CDR1 and CDR2 (germline): SGHRS, YFSETQ. The CDR3 contains 17 residues. V dropped 0 bases and J dropped 8; count of bases not matched to a gene: 7. The CDR3 coding sequence is TGCGCCAGCAGCTTGGGACTAGCGGGGGGGCCTTTCGATGAGCAGTTCTTC. Translated: CASSLGLAGGPFDEQFF.

The rearrangement links TRBV4-2 to TRBJ2-2; 11 nucleotides agree with TRBD2. This CDR3 has 15 amino acids. With V trimmed by 8 bases and J by 4 bases, 6 bases remained unmatched. The V gene's germline CDR1 is LGHNA and CDR2 YNFKEQ. Written as DNA, the CDR3 is TGTGCCAGCCAGGGGACTAGCGGAACCACCGGGGAGCTGTTTTTT. This sequence encodes CASQGTSGTTGELFF.

The sample holds a few counts of this clonotype. This chain's CDR3 is CASRQTGAPPSGANVLTF. CDR3 DNA sequence: TGTGCCAGCAGACAGACAGGGGCCCCACCCTCTGGGGCCAACGTCCTGACTTTC. The chain recombines TRBV2 with TRBJ2-6, with TRBD1 matching over 8 bases. The CDR3 has 18 amino acids. Germline CDR1 is SNHLY and CDR2 is FYNNEI. The J segment lost 0 bases and the V segment lost 6 bases, leaving 10 bases of the junction unmatched.

This clonotype was seen a few times. The genes are TRBV11-2 and TRBJ1-1; D is perhaps TRBD1 (5 bases). CDR1 is SGHAT, CDR2 FQNNGV, per germline. Deletions cut 4 bases from V and 3 bases from J, with 12 bases between. CDR3 length: 14 amino acids. The CDR3 bases are TGTGCCAGCAGCTCGAACGAGGGGTACACTGAAGCTTTCTTT. Encoded protein: CASSSNEGYTEAFF.

This clonotype was found a few times. The chain uses TRBV24-1 and TRBJ2-2; D gene uncertain. Germline V gene data show CDR1 as KGHDR and CDR2 as SFDVKD. The CDR3 has 15 residues. Trimming left V 3 bases short and J 0 bases short, with 7 bases between. The CDR3 sequence is CATSDSVPNTGELFF. CDR3 DNA sequence: TGTGCCACCAGTGATAGCGTGCCGAACACCGGGGAGCTGTTTTTT.

The gene calls are TRBV21-1 and TRBJ2-1. TRBV21-1 is reported as a pseudogene. The CDR3 sequence is 18 residues long. The CDR3 reads CASSKRDSYQSSYNEQFF. The CDR3 DNA is TGTGCCAGCAGCAAAAGGGATTCCTACCAAAGCTCCTACAATGAGCAGTTCTTC.

The chain links TRBV11-3 to TRBJ2-1; 9 bases match TRBD2. Trimming removed 1 base from V and 6 bases from J; junction bases left unmatched: 10. The CDR3 has 17 amino acids. Germline V lookup: CDR1 SGHNT, CDR2 YENEEA. The CDR3 loop is CASSLGTLAGVGNEQFF. As DNA, the CDR3 is TGTGCCAGCAGCTTAGGGACCTTAGCGGGAGTCGGCAATGAGCAGTTCTTC. The full variable domain, its missing parts supplied by reference TRBV11-3 and TRBJ2-1, is EAGVVQSPRYKIIEKKQPVAFWCNPISGHNTLYWYLQNLGQGPELLIRYENEEAVDDSQLPKDRFSAERLKGVDSTLKIQPAELGDSAVYLCASSLGTLAGVGNEQFFGPGTRLTVL.

The table lists this clonotype with a few counts. The J gene is TRBJ2-3, the V gene TRBV14; D not certain. V lost 2 bases to trimming and J lost 0 bases, with 12 bases between them. The V gene's germline CDR1 is SGHDN and CDR2 FVKESK. The CDR3 sequence is 16 residues long. The CDR3 bases are TGTGCCAGCAGCCAAACCACGAGGCCTAGCACAGATACGCAGTATTTT. Protein product: CASSQTTRPSTDTQYF.

The chain uses TRBV11-2 and TRBJ1-3, with 8 bases that match TRBD1. The germline gives CDR1 SGHAT, CDR2 FQNNGV. Unmatched junction bases numbered 10, after V lost 5 bases and J lost 4 bases. The CDR3 contains 16 residues. The CDR3 DNA follows: TGTGCCAGCAGCCAGTCCCCGGACAGGGCCGGAAACACCATATATTTT. Its protein product is CASSQSPDRAGNTIYF.

This clonotype was seen a few times. The CDR3 coding sequence is TGTGCCAGCAGTTTTCGTATTTACGAGCAGTACTTC. Protein: CASSFRIYEQYF. The chain joins TRBV12-3 or TRBV12-4 to TRBJ2-7; D is unclear. Trimming removed 3 bases from V and 4 bases from J, with 7 bases in between. This CDR3 spans 12 amino acids.

This clonotype was seen many times. This sequence joins TRBV27 and TRBJ2-3, with D unresolved. Trimming pared 1 base from V and 2 bases from J, leaving 7 bases between. Germline assignment: CDR1 MNHEY and CDR2 SMNVEV (reference sequence). There are 14 residues in the CDR3. DNA for the CDR3: TGTGCCAGCAGTTTATACGGGCCCACAGATACGCAGTATTTT. This codes for CASSLYGPTDTQYF.

The chain combines TRBV3-1 with TRBJ2-3; 7 bases are shared with TRBD2. CDR1 is LGHDT, CDR2 YNNKEL, per germline (reference sequence). V dropped 3 bases and J dropped 9; count of bases not matched to a gene: 3. The CDR3 has 12 residues. CDR3 sequence reads: CASSHGTTTQYF. Written as DNA, the CDR3 is TGTGCCAGCAGCCATGGGACTACCACGCAGTATTTT.